This is a list of T cell receptor beta chains from one sample in a study of cytomegalovirus exposure and HLA in healthy donors. Only in-frame clones appear in the TCRdb table, and some are missing; sequencing was by immunoSEQ multiplex PCR. The sample has 250,000 to 350,000 clones, roughly two thirds seen once. The sequencing sample was made of PBMCs. All receptors come from a female donor in good health and CMV-seronegative. Each CDR3 is given with its conserved first and last residue. D genes are given only for firm matches. The size of a clone is reported for some rows only, either as once, few or many, or as a class for expanded clones.

size	D	V	J	DNA	CDR3
.	TRBD1	TRBV5-1	TRBJ1-5	TGCGCCAGCAGCTTGGAAACAGGGGGCCATCAGCCCCAGCATTTT	CASSLETGGHQPQHF
.	TRBD2	TRBV5-4	TRBJ2-1	TGTGCCAGCAGCTACGGACTAGCGGTGATCTACAATGAGCAGTTCTTC	CASSYGLAVIYNEQFF
.	TRBD1	TRBV7-9	TRBJ2-4	TGTGCCAGCAGCTTGGCACAGGGGGCGAAGATTCAGTACTTC	CASSLAQGAKIQYF
.	TRBD1	TRBV2	TRBJ2-7	TGTGCCAGCACCCGGGACAGTGGGTACGAGCAGTACTTC	CASTRDSGYEQYF
.	.	TRBV5-1	TRBJ2-5	TGCGCCAGCAGCTTCACTAACCAAGAGACCCAGTACTTC	CASSFTNQETQYF
.	TRBD2	TRBV9	TRBJ2-1	TGTGCCAGCAGCGTAGGGGATAGCGGGAGGGCCGGCAATGAGCAGTTCTTC	CASSVGDSGRAGNEQFF
.	.	TRBV6-5	TRBJ1-2	TGTGCCAGCAGTTTAAGCCAGACATTCTATGGCTACACCTTC	CASSLSQTFYGYTF
.	TRBD1	TRBV7-9	TRBJ1-2	TGTGCCAGTCAGAACAGGGGGAGGAACTATGGCTACACCTTC	CASQNRGRNYGYTF
.	.	TRBV9	TRBJ2-3	TGTGCCAGCAGCGTACAGCCTAGGTCCTCAGATACGCAGTATTTT	CASSVQPRSSDTQYF
.	.	TRBV10-2	TRBJ1-3	TGCGCCAGCAGTTGGTATGCCGTGAGCTCTGGAAACACCATATATTTT	CASSWYAVSSGNTIYF
.	TRBD1	TRBV5-1	TRBJ1-2	TGCGCCAGCAGCTTCAGGGGGCTGGAAGGCTACACCTTC	CASSFRGLEGYTF
many	.	TRBV11-2	TRBJ1-1	TGTGCCAGCAGCTTTGAATCGCGGTACACTGAAGCTTTCTTT	CASSFESRYTEAFF
.	TRBD1	TRBV2	TRBJ1-5	TGTGCCACCAAGACGGCTGCAGGGGGCGCGATAAGCAATCAGCCCCAGCATTTT	CATKTAAGGAISNQPQHF
.	.	TRBV7-2	TRBJ1-2	TGTGCCAGCAGCTTGGAGGGAGGGCGTTATGGCTACACCTTC	CASSLEGGRYGYTF
.	.	TRBV18	TRBJ2-1	TGTGCCAGCTCACCTCCTTTAGGGAGCACCTACAATGAGCAGTTCTTC	CASSPPLGSTYNEQFF
few	.	TRBV28	TRBJ2-3	TGTGCCAGCAGTTTCTTGGGCGGGAACACAGATACGCAGTATTTT	CASSFLGGNTDTQYF
.	.	TRBV28	TRBJ2-1	TGTGCCAGCTCAGGGTTACCCTACAATGAGCAGTTCTTC	CASSGLPYNEQFF
.	TRBD1	TRBV27	TRBJ1-2	TGTGCCAGCAGTTTAACAGGGGGACCCACCTATGGCTACACCTTC	CASSLTGGPTYGYTF
once	.	TRBV4-1	TRBJ1-1	TGCGCCAGCAGCCAACCAGGGGAGAACACTGAAGCTTTCTTT	CASSQPGENTEAFF
.	.	TRBV5-5	TRBJ2-7	TGTGCCAGCGGCCCCTTCGTGAAAGCCTACGAGCAGTACTTC	CASGPFVKAYEQYF
.	.	TRBV2	TRBJ1-2	TGTGCCAGCAGTGAAGCGTACAGGGCAACGGTGAATGGCTACACCTTC	CASSEAYRATVNGYTF
once	.	TRBV6-6	TRBJ2-2	TGTGCCAGCAGTCCGGAGTCGAACACCGGGGAGCTGTTTTTT	CASSPESNTGELFF
.	.	TRBV12-5	TRBJ2-1	TGTGCTAGTGGCCCAGACTACAATGAGCAGTTCTTC	CASGPDYNEQFF
.	.	TRBV4-1	TRBJ2-1	TGCGCCAGCAGCCAAGCCCGGGAGCGGCACAATGAGCAGTTCTTC	CASSQARERHNEQFF
few	.	TRBV2	TRBJ2-7	TGTGCCAGCAGTGAATCCCCGAGCGGGTCCTTCGAGCAGTACTTC	CASSESPSGSFEQYF
.	.	TRBV5-6	TRBJ2-7	TGTGCCAGCAGCTTGGGACTACCTGACGAGCAGTACTTC	CASSLGLPDEQYF
.	.	TRBV5-6	TRBJ1-5	TGTGCCAGCAGCCTTGGGGGGGGCAATCAGCCCCAGCATTTT	CASSLGGGNQPQHF
.	TRBD2	TRBV2	TRBJ2-1	TGTGCCAGCTCATGGACTAGCGGGAGCTTCGACAATGAGCAGTTCTTC	CASSWTSGSFDNEQFF
.	TRBD2	TRBV6-1	TRBJ2-3	TGTGCCAGCAGTGAATATGGCGGGAGGGGGACAGATACGCAGTATTTT	CASSEYGGRGTDTQYF
.	TRBD2	TRBV27	TRBJ2-1	TGTGCCAGCAGTTTATCGGAGGTGCCCGGACTAGCGGGAGGTGAGCAGTTCTTC	CASSLSEVPGLAGGEQFF
few	.	TRBV28	TRBJ2-1	TGTGCCAGCATCGGGAGCAATGAGCAGTTCTTC	CASIGSNEQFF
.	TRBD1	TRBV19	TRBJ1-1	TGTGCCAGTAGCCCGGGACAGGGACCCCCTGAAGCTTTCTTT	CASSPGQGPPEAFF
.	.	TRBV6-1	TRBJ2-1	TGTGCCAGCAGTGAAGCAACGCAAACATACAATGAGCAGTTCTTC	CASSEATQTYNEQFF
.	.	TRBV6-5	TRBJ2-6	TGTGCCAGCCGCCCCGGACAGATAGGGGCCAACGTCCTGACTTTC	CASRPGQIGANVLTF
.	TRBD2	TRBV5-4	TRBJ2-1	TGTGCCAGCAGCTTGGGCGGGAGCTCCTACAATGAGCAGTTCTTC	CASSLGGSSYNEQFF
.	TRBD1	TRBV5-1	TRBJ2-7	TGCGCCAGCAGCTCGGTCCGGGACAGCCACTACGAGCAGTACTTC	CASSSVRDSHYEQYF
.	TRBD1	TRBV28	TRBJ1-5	TGTGCCAGCAGGAGACAGGGGGCCGGATACCAGCCCCAGCATTTT	CASRRQGAGYQPQHF
.	.	TRBV30	TRBJ2-7	TGTGCCGCGGGATTAGGGGTCGAGCAGTACTTC	CAAGLGVEQYF
.	.	TRBV7-9	TRBJ2-7	TGTGCCAGCAGCTTAGGTGGGGGGTCCTACGAGCAGTACTTC	CASSLGGGSYEQYF
.	.	TRBV6-5	TRBJ2-1	TGTGCCAGCAGTTACCAGGACTCCCACAATGAGCAGTTCTTC	CASSYQDSHNEQFF
.	.	TRBV5-1	TRBJ2-5	TGCGCCAGCAGTTACCAGGGGTTTCAAGAGACCCAGTACTTC	CASSYQGFQETQYF
.	TRBD2	TRBV7-9	TRBJ2-7	TGTGCCAGCAGATTCGGACTAGCGGGATCCTACGAGCAGTACTTC	CASRFGLAGSYEQYF
.	TRBD1	TRBV2	TRBJ2-5	TGTGCCAGTGCCCCGGACAGGGGTGTGGAGACCCAGTACTTC	CASAPDRGVETQYF
.	TRBD2	TRBV5-1	TRBJ2-3	TGCGCCAGCAGCATACTAGCGGGAGGCACAGATACGCAGTATTTT	CASSILAGGTDTQYF
.	.	TRBV21-1	TRBJ2-1	TGTGCCAGCAGGAAGGGGGCCCCCACCTACAATGAGCAGTTCTTC	CASRKGAPTYNEQFF
few	.	TRBV10-3	TRBJ2-2	TGTGCCATCAGTGAGTCCGGGGTCACCGGGGAGCTGTTTTTT	CAISESGVTGELFF
.	TRBD2	TRBV7-2	TRBJ2-7	TGTGCCAGCAGCCATGGACTAGATCTCGAGCAGTACTTC	CASSHGLDLEQYF
.	TRBD2	TRBV4-1	TRBJ2-7	TGCGCCAGCAGCCGCGGGGGGGCCTACGAGCAGTACTTC	CASSRGGAYEQYF
.	TRBD2	TRBV6-6	TRBJ2-1	TGTGCCAGCAGTTACTCTGCTAGCGGGAGGGGCGGTGAGCAGTTCTTC	CASSYSASGRGGEQFF
.	TRBD1	TRBV9	TRBJ1-1	TGTGCCAGCAGCGTAGAAGGGACAGGGGGGACTGAAGCTTTCTTT	CASSVEGTGGTEAFF
.	TRBD2	TRBV4-2	TRBJ2-2	TGTGCCAGCAGTCCGATGACTAGCGGGAGTGTCGGGGAGCTGTTTTTT	CASSPMTSGSVGELFF